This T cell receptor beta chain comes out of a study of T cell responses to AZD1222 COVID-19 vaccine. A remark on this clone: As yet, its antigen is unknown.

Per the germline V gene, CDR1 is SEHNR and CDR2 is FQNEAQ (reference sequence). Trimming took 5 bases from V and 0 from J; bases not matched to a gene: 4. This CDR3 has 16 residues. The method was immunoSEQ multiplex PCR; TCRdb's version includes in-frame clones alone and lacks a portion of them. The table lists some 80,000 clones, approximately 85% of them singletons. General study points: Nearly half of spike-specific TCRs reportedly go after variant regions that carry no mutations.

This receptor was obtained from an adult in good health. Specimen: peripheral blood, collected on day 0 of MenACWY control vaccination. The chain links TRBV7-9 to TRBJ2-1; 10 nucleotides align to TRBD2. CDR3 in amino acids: CASSIIAGGSYNEQFF. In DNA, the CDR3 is TGTGCCAGCAGCATTATAGCGGGGGGCTCCTACAATGAGCAGTTCTTC.